The source of this T cell receptor (beta chain) is a study of blood T cell repertoires in COVID-19. Study-wide context: Italy, Spain and the United States were the sources of the convalescent and acute COVID-19 samples. PBMCs, B-cell-depleted T cells, or T cells provided the cDNA or gDNA that made up the material.

Per the study methods: Amplified reference gene primers provided the basis for estimating nucleated cell counts. The data were produced by immunoSEQ multiplex PCR, yet TCRdb's version contains in-frame clones alone and is incomplete. The V and J calls and clone size were taken over from that table, and D and trimming were inferred from the DNA. Of 150,000 to 200,000 clones in the sample, 70% to 90% were seen once. Between the trimmed V and J ends, which lost 3 bases and 2 bases, there was a span of 4 bases. The germline CDR1 and CDR2 sequences are GTSNPN and SVGIG (reference sequence). CDR3 length: 11 amino acids. This clone was recorded once.

The sequenced material came from peripheral blood. This TCR derives from a man aged 60 to 69 with acute or convalescent COVID-19. The chain carries TRBV30 and TRBJ1-2; the D is unclear. CDR3 region: CAWRLNYGYTF. The CDR3 DNA reads as TGTGCCTGGAGACTAAACTATGGCTACACCTTC.